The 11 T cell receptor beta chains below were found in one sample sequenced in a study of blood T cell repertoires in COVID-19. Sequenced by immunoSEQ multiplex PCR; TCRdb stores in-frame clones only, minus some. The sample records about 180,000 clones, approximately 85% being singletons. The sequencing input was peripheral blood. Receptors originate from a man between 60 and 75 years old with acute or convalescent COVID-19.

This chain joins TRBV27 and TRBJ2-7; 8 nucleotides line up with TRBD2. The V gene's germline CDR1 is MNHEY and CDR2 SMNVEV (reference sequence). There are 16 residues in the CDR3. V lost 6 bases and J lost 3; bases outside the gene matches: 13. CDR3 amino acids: CASSPTSGSYVYEQYF. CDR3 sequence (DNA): TGTGCCAGCAGCCCGACCAGCGGGAGTTACGTCTACGAGCAGTACTTC.

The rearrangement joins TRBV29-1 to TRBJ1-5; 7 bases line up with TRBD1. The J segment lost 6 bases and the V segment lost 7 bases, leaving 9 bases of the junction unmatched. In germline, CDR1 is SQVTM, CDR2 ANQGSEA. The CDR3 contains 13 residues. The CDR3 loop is CSAGGQLGQPQHF. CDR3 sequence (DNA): TGCAGCGCTGGGGGACAGTTAGGTCAGCCCCAGCATTTT.

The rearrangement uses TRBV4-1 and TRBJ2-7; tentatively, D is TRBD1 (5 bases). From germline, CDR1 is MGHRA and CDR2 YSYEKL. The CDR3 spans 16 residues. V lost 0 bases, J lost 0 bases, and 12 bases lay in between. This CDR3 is CASSQDKWQGSYEQYF. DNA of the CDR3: TGCGCCAGCAGCCAAGATAAATGGCAGGGCTCCTACGAGCAGTACTTC.

The CDR3 here is CASSQLRTSRGNEQFF. The CDR3 DNA follows: TGTGCCAGCAGCCAACTGAGGACTAGCCGCGGCAATGAGCAGTTCTTC. The rearrangement links TRBV4-2 to TRBJ2-1; 8 bases align to TRBD2. This CDR3 comprises 16 residues. V lost 2 bases and J lost 6; bases outside the gene matches: 9. Germline CDR1 is LGHNA and CDR2 is YNFKEQ.

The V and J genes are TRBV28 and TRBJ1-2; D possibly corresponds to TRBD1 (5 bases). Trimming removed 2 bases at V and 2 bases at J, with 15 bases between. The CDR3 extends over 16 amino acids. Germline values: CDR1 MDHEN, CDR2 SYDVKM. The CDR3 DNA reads TGTGCCAGCAGTTTAGCAGGGTTCGGTATCAACTATGGCTACACCTTC. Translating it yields CASSLAGFGINYGYTF.

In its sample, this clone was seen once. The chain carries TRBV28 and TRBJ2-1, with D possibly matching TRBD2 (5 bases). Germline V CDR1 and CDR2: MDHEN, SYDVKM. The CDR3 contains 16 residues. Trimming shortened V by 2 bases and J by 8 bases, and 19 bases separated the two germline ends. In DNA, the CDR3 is TGTGCCAGCAGTTTAGGTGGGGTAGCCCGGGGAGATGAGCAGTTCTTC. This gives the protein CASSLGGVARGDEQFF.

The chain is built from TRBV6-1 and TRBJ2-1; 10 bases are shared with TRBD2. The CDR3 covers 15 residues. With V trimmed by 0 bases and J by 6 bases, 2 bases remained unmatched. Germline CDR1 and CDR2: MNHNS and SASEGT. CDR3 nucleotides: TGTGCCAGCAGTGAAGCAGCGGGAGGGCCCAATGAGCAGTTCTTC. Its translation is CASSEAAGGPNEQFF.

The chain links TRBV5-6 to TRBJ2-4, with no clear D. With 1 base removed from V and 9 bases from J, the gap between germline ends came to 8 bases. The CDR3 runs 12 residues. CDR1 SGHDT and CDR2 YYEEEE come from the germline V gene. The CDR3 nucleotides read TGTGCCAGCAGCTTGACGACTGGCATTCAGTACTTC. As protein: CASSLTTGIQYF.

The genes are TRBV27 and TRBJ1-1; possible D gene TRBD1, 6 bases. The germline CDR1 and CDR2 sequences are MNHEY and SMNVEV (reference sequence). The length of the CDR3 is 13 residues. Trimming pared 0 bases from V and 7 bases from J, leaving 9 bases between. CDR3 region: CASSLSGGYEAFF. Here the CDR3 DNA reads TGTGCCAGCAGTTTATCAGGGGGTTATGAAGCTTTCTTT.

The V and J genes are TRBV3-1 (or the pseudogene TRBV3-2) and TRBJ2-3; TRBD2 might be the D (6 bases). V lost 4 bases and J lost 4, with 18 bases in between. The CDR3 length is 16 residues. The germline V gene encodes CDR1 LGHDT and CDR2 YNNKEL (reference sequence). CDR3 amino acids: CASSRRGPGRSDTQYF. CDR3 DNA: TGTGCCAGCAGCCGGCGGGGACCCGGGCGGTCAGATACGCAGTATTTT.

CDR3 sequence: CAISEGRGAYEQYF. DNA for the CDR3: TGTGCCATCAGTGAGGGCAGGGGGGCCTACGAGCAGTACTTC. The rearrangement uses TRBV10-3 and TRBJ2-7; tentatively, D is TRBD1 (7 bases). Trimming left V 2 bases short and J 2 bases short, with 10 bases between. The CDR3 contains 14 residues. The germline gives CDR1 ENHRY, CDR2 SYGVKD.